This T cell receptor (beta chain) was captured in a study of cytomegalovirus exposure and HLA in healthy donors. This CDR3 spans 12 amino acids. CDR1 LNHNV and CDR2 YYDKDF come from the germline V gene (reference sequence). V was trimmed by 3 bases and J by 12 bases, leaving 12 bases between them. PCR primers comprised 60 Vbeta and 13 Jbeta primers. Clones were sequenced by immunoSEQ multiplex PCR, and TCRdb holds only the in-frame ones, with some missing. The data contain fewer than 110,000 clones, roughly three quarters of them singletons. The sequenced sample consisted of PBMCs. The clonotype originates from a man aged 35-49 years in good health and CMV-seronegative. The rearrangement links TRBV15 to TRBJ2-1; D is possibly TRBD2 (6 bases). CDR3 protein: CATSRPGTLQFF. The CDR3 DNA reads as TGTGCCACCAGCAGGCCCGGGACTCTGCAGTTCTTC.